The 31 T cell receptor beta chains in this list originate from one sample, sequenced in a study of T cells after yellow fever vaccination. TCRdb re-called the 5' RACE reads with MiXCR, one entry per CDR3 protein. The data contain about 310,000 distinct CDR3 sequences, less than 4.5% of them singletons. Sequences were derived from PBMCs, sampled on the day of the yellow fever booster vaccination. Receptor source: a man younger than 35 who received the YFV17D yellow fever vaccine.

Ten or more counts support this clonotype. This chain links TRBV7-2 with TRBJ2-4; the match to TRBD1 covers 9 bases. Unmatched junction bases numbered 10, after V lost 4 bases and J lost 3 bases. CDR1 is SGHTA, CDR2 FQGNSA, per germline. The CDR3 is 17 amino acids. Here the CDR3 reads CASSSIKDRGYKNIQYF. The CDR3 bases are TGTGCCAGCAGCTCGATAAAAGACAGGGGGTACAAAAACATTCAGTACTTC.

This chain uses TRBV24-1 with TRBJ1-6; a weak D match, TRBD1 (6 bases). The germline V gene encodes CDR1 KGHDR and CDR2 SFDVKD. The V gene lost 2 bases and the J gene lost 8 bases, with 15 bases spanning the gap. The CDR3 loop spans 16 amino acids. CDR3 sequence: CATSDSSTGLDSPLHF. The CDR3 DNA reads as TGTGCCACCAGTGATTCGTCGACAGGATTAGATTCACCCCTCCACTTT.

The chain uses TRBV29-1 and TRBJ2-6; 7 nucleotides align to TRBD1. In germline, CDR1 is SQVTM, CDR2 ANQGSEA. This CDR3 has 18 amino acids. With 6 bases clipped from V and 1 base from J, the junction kept 15 bases outside the gene matches. CDR3 sequence: CSVLPSGGLRSGANVLTF. The CDR3 coding sequence is TGCAGCGTCCTACCCTCAGGGGGTCTAAGGTCTGGGGCCAACGTCCTGACTTTC.

This clonotype came up many times. The chain joins TRBV5-1 to TRBJ2-4; 8 bases are a match to TRBD2. CDR3 length equals 14 residues. Germline V gives CDR1 SGHRS, CDR2 YFSETQ. J lost 6 bases, V lost 3 bases, and 5 bases had no gene match. CDR3 DNA: TGCGCCAGCAGCTCGGGGGGGCAGGGAAACATTCAGTACTTC. This encodes CASSSGGQGNIQYF.

Only a few counts were recorded for this clonotype. This rearrangement joins TRBV6-1 to TRBJ2-6; no reliable D call. CDR3 length: 14 residues. In germline, CDR1 is MNHNS, CDR2 SASEGT. Trimming stripped 6 bases from V and 4 bases from J, with 10 bases between. CDR3 protein: CASSVLRGANVLTF. The CDR3, as DNA: TGTGCCAGCAGCGTACTCAGGGGGGCCAACGTCCTGACTTTC.

The CDR3 loop reads CASSFYPLGGGDETQYF. In DNA form, the CDR3 reads TGTGCCAGCAGTTTTTATCCTTTGGGAGGGGGCGACGAGACCCAGTACTTC. The chain is built from TRBV28 and TRBJ2-5; possibly TRBD1 or TRBD2 for D (7 bases each). This CDR3 region has 17 residues. Germline V lookup: CDR1 MDHEN, CDR2 SYDVKM. V gave up 3 bases and J gave up 5 bases, with 22 bases separating them.

The chain links TRBV5-8 to TRBJ1-4, with 10 nucleotides matching TRBD1. Germline V lookup: CDR1 SGHTS, CDR2 YDEGEE. The CDR3 runs to 15 residues. J was trimmed by 12 bases and V by 4 bases; bases with no gene match: 12. DNA for the CDR3: TGTGCCAGCAGCCTCGACAGGGGGCGCATCGGGGAACTGTTTTTT. Its translation is CASSLDRGRIGELFF. Filled out from reference TRBV5-8 and TRBJ1-4, the complete variable domain reads EAGVTQSPTHLIKTRGQQATLRCSPISGHTSVYWYQQALGLGLQFLLWYDEGEERNRGNFPPRFSGRQFPNYSSELNVNALELEDSALYLCASSLDRGRIGELFFGSGTQLSVL.

About this clonotype: Mismatch with germline at one junction end may stem from a read error. V usage is TRBV6-5 and J usage is TRBJ1-6; 7 nucleotides align to TRBD1. CDR3 length equals 15 residues. From germline, CDR1 is MNHEY and CDR2 SVGAGI. DNA of the CDR3: TGTGCCACCAGTGACAGGGTTTGGGAAAAATCACCCCTCCACTTT. It encodes CATSDRVWEKSPLHF.

The J gene is TRBJ2-3, the V gene TRBV5-1, with D uncertain. Trimming removed 0 bases at V and 1 base at J, with 9 bases between. Germline V gene sequence: CDR1 SGHRS, CDR2 YFSETQ. The CDR3 is 15 amino acids. The CDR3 DNA is TGCGCCAGCAGCTTGGATCCTCGGGGCACAGATACGCAGTATTTT. As protein: CASSLDPRGTDTQYF.

This clonotype was counted ten times or more. The V gene is TRBV7-2, the J gene TRBJ2-3; D perhaps matches TRBD2 (6 bases). This CDR3 spans 14 amino acids. Germline lookup yields CDR1 SGHTA and CDR2 FQGNSA. Trimming shortened V by 3 bases and J by 5 bases, and 12 bases separated the two germline ends. The CDR3 loop is CASSFDSGLDTQYF. Here the CDR3 DNA reads TGTGCCAGCAGCTTTGATAGCGGTCTAGATACGCAGTATTTT. Supplemented by reference TRBV7-2 and TRBJ2-3, the full variable domain reads GAGVSQSPSNKVTEKGKDVELRCDPISGHTALYWYRQSLGQGLEFLIYFQGNSAPDKSGLPSDRFSAERTGGSVSTLTIQRTQQEDSAVYLCASSFDSGLDTQYFGPGTRLTVL.

The rearrangement links TRBV15 to TRBJ2-5; either TRBD1 or TRBD2 may supply D (6 bases each). The V and J ends lost 8 bases and 1 base respectively, with 17 bases between them. Germline loops: CDR1 LNHNV, CDR2 YYDKDF (reference sequence). This CDR3 is 15 amino acids long. The CDR3, as DNA: TGTGCCACCTCAGAGGGCACGGGGGCCCAAGAGACCCAGTACTTC. Amino acid sequence: CATSEGTGAQETQYF.

This rearrangement joins TRBV5-5 to TRBJ2-3; D uncertain. The V and J ends lost 0 bases and 4 bases respectively, with 15 bases between them. The V gene's germline CDR1 is SGHKS and CDR2 YYEKEE (reference sequence). The CDR3 is 16 amino acids. CDR3 region: CASSLALRAQADTQYF. The DNA for the CDR3 is TGTGCCAGCAGCTTGGCCTTAAGGGCGCAAGCAGATACGCAGTATTTT.

This clonotype showed up just a few times. The CDR3 region is CASTRSGGSYEQYF. CDR3 nucleotide sequence: TGTGCCAGCACTCGAAGCGGGGGCTCCTACGAGCAGTACTTC. V gene TRBV12-3 or TRBV12-4 combines with J gene TRBJ2-7; TRBD2 aligns across 8 bases. V lost 7 bases to trimming and J lost 0 bases; unmatched junction nucleotides: 5. CDR3 length: 14 residues.

This clonotype occurred many times. V is TRBV10-2 and J is TRBJ2-5, with 12 bases aligning to TRBD2. The germline V gene has CDR1 WSHSY and CDR2 SAAADI. With 6 bases clipped from V and 2 bases from J, the junction kept 7 bases outside the gene matches. This CDR3 contains 16 residues. In DNA, the CDR3 is TGCGCCAGCAGCTCTAGACTAGCGGGGGATCAAGAGACCCAGTACTTC. Translated: CASSSRLAGDQETQYF.

This clonotype was counted at least ten times. This chain connects TRBV3-1 to TRBJ2-5, with D tentatively TRBD1 (8 bases). Germline loops: CDR1 LGHDT, CDR2 YNNKEL (reference sequence). Trimming stripped 6 bases from V and 4 bases from J, with 15 bases between. The length of the CDR3 is 14 residues. The CDR3 DNA sequence: TGTGCCAGCAGAAACAGGGGGGGAAGAGAGACCCAGTACTTC. As protein: CASRNRGGRETQYF.

The chain carries TRBV3-1 and TRBJ1-5, with D perhaps matching TRBD1 (6 bases). This CDR3 is built from 14 residues. Germline V gives CDR1 LGHDT, CDR2 YNNKEL (reference sequence). V shed 3 bases and J shed 3 bases, with 9 bases lying between them. The DNA for the CDR3 is TGTGCCAGCAGCCATGGACAGTACAATCAGCCCCAGCATTTT. Translation: CASSHGQYNQPQHF.

This chain uses TRBV5-5 with TRBJ2-7; TRBD2 agrees at 10 bases. Per the germline V gene, CDR1 is SGHKS and CDR2 is YYEKEE (reference sequence). J was trimmed by 0 bases and V by 4 bases; bases with no gene match: 7. The CDR3 runs to 16 residues. The CDR3 sequence: CASSEGTSDRSYEQYF. CDR3 DNA sequence: TGTGCCAGCAGCGAGGGGACTAGCGACCGCTCCTACGAGCAGTACTTC.

At least ten counts were recorded for this clonotype. The gene calls are TRBV12-5 and TRBJ1-5; the D is unclear. V gave up 7 bases and J gave up 4 bases, with 11 bases separating them. Per germline, CDR1 LGHNT and CDR2 FRNRAP. The CDR3 loop spans 13 amino acids. The CDR3 here is CASAGPGNQPQHF. CDR3 coding DNA: TGTGCTAGTGCGGGCCCAGGAAATCAGCCCCAGCATTTT.

This clonotype has at least ten counts. The chain couples TRBV21-1 to TRBJ1-1. TRBV21-1 is deemed a pseudogene. The CDR3 totals 14 residues. The DNA of the CDR3 is TGTGCCAGCAGCAAGCGGGGGAGGGACACTGAAGCTTTCTTT. It is translated as CASSKRGRDTEAFF.

This clonotype was detected many times. This rearrangement joins TRBV18 to TRBJ2-7; a possible D gene is TRBD2 (6 bases). The germline V and J ends were trimmed by 2 bases and 0 bases, with 11 bases remaining between them. The CDR3 is 15 amino acids. Germline CDR1 is KGHSH and CDR2 is LQKENI. DNA of the CDR3: TGTGCCAGCTCACCAGAGGAGACTAGCTCCTACGAGCAGTACGTC. This encodes CASSPEETSSYEQYV.

This clonotype was counted many times. The chain's CDR3 is CASSYALTGGSYNEQFF. The CDR3 DNA is TGTGCCAGCAGTTACGCCTTAACAGGGGGCTCCTACAATGAGCAGTTCTTC. The rearrangement joins TRBV6-2 or TRBV6-3 to TRBJ2-1, with 8 nucleotides matching TRBD1. The ends lost 2 bases at V and 0 bases at J; junction bases unmatched: 6. The CDR3 has 17 residues. Germline V gene sequence: CDR1 MNHEY, CDR2 SVGEGT.

Ten or more counts support this clonotype. The chain recombines TRBV5-1 with TRBJ2-1; TRBD2 is a possible D gene (6 bases). The CDR3 sequence is 15 residues long. In germline, CDR1 is SGHRS, CDR2 YFSETQ. With 0 bases removed from V and 7 bases from J, the gap between germline ends came to 14 bases. The CDR3 spells CASSLVPRGGNEQFF. The CDR3 DNA reads as TGCGCCAGCAGCTTGGTCCCGCGGGGAGGTAATGAGCAGTTCTTC.

This clonotype has a count of ten or more. V usage is TRBV20-1 and J usage is TRBJ2-2; 8 bases fit TRBD1. After removal of 3 bases from V and 5 bases from J, the junction contained 5 bases not matched to a gene. Germline lookup yields CDR1 DFQATT and CDR2 SNEGSKA (reference sequence). The CDR3 length is 14 residues. DNA of the CDR3: TGCAGTGCTAGCCAGGGGGCTGGTACCGGGGAGCTGTTTTTT. As protein: CSASQGAGTGELFF.

At least ten counts were recorded for this clonotype. The CDR3 loop reads CATMGWPNTEAFF. The CDR3, as DNA: TGTGCCACCATGGGGTGGCCCAACACTGAAGCTTTCTTT. The chain links TRBV24-1 to TRBJ1-1; unclear D gene. Germline values: CDR1 KGHDR, CDR2 SFDVKD. With 8 bases removed from V and 2 bases from J, the gap between germline ends came to 11 bases. This CDR3 comprises 13 residues.

This clonotype was picked up many times. V usage is TRBV6-1 and J usage is TRBJ2-1; TRBD2 aligns across 9 bases. J gave up 9 bases and V 2 bases, and 8 bases lay outside the gene matches. Looked up from germline, CDR1 is MNHNS and CDR2 is SASEGT. CDR3 length: 15 amino acids. CDR3 in amino acids: CASSEQAGGPSEQFF. Here the CDR3 DNA reads TGTGCCAGCAGTGAACAGGCGGGGGGGCCGAGTGAGCAGTTCTTC.

This clonotype has a count of ten or more. The CDR3: CASSFQGANEQFF. The CDR3 region has the DNA TGTGCCAGCAGCTTTCAGGGGGCGAATGAGCAGTTCTTC. The chain has TRBV5-6 and TRBJ2-1, with 8 bases lining up with TRBD1. V dropped 2 bases and J dropped 7; count of bases not matched to a gene: 2. The CDR3 length is 13 residues. In germline, CDR1 is SGHDT, CDR2 YYEEEE.

The table lists this clonotype with many counts. This sequence joins TRBV29-1 and TRBJ1-2; D gene ambiguous. CDR1 is SQVTM and CDR2 is ANQGSEA in the germline V gene. V lost 2 bases to trimming and J lost 4 bases, with 8 bases between them. The CDR3 length is 12 residues. The CDR3 loop is CSVESRTYGYTF. The DNA of the CDR3 is TGCAGCGTTGAAAGTAGGACCTATGGCTACACCTTC.

This clonotype was counted many times. J is TRBJ1-6 and V is TRBV5-6; D unresolved. Trimming took off 4 bases at V and 6 bases at J, with 14 bases between the two ends. Germline values: CDR1 SGHDT, CDR2 YYEEEE. The CDR3 is 15 amino acids. CDR3 in DNA: TGTGCCAGCAGCCCCTCGTGGAGGGTTAATTCACCCCTCCACTTT. This sequence encodes CASSPSWRVNSPLHF.

The V gene is TRBV27, the J gene TRBJ2-5; TRBD2 aligns across 11 bases. CDR3 length equals 14 residues. Germline assignment: CDR1 MNHEY and CDR2 SMNVEV (reference sequence). With V trimmed by 6 bases and J by 6 bases, 6 bases remained unmatched. DNA of the CDR3: TGTGCCAGCAGCTCCCTAGCGGGGGGAAAGACCCAGTACTTC. This codes for CASSSLAGGKTQYF.

This clonotype was seen at least ten times. The V gene is TRBV4-3, the J gene TRBJ2-1; the D gene is possibly TRBD1 (5 bases). Trimming left V 0 bases short and J 13 bases short, with 13 bases between. This CDR3 comprises 13 residues. The germline CDR1 and CDR2 sequences are LGHNA and YSLEER. The CDR3 coding sequence is TGCGCCAGCAGCCAAGAGCATCAGGGCCCCCAGTTCTTC. This encodes CASSQEHQGPQFF.

The gene calls are TRBV20-1 and TRBJ1-5; D might be TRBD1 (6 bases). The CDR3 runs to 13 residues. V was trimmed by 6 bases and J by 4 bases, leaving 13 bases between them. Germline CDR1 reads DFQATT; CDR2 reads SNEGSKA (reference sequence). The DNA of the CDR3 is TGCAGTGCCACTGCTACAGGGAATCAGCCCCAGCATTTT. It specifies CSATATGNQPQHF.